The 8 T cell receptor beta chains listed next were all sequenced from one sample in a study of OX40 agonist ivuxolimab in advanced cancers. Here immunoSEQ multiplex PCR was the method, and the copy in TCRdb shows in-frame clones only, minus some. Of around 74,000 clones listed, under 85% were seen once; the top ten hold around 0.51%. The starting material was CD4+ or CD8+ T cells sorted from blood, obtained in a trial of the OX40 agonist ivuxolimab. These receptors all stem from an adult with an advanced solid tumor such as melanoma, head and neck, liver or kidney cancer.

The chain links TRBV4-3 to TRBJ2-7; tentative D call: TRBD1 (6 bases). CDR3 size: 16 residues. V was cut by 0 bases and J by 2 bases, with 14 bases left in between. CDR1 is LGHNA and CDR2 is YSLEER in the germline V gene. The CDR3 reads CASSQDPGRGTYEQYF. CDR3 nucleotide sequence: TGCGCCAGCAGCCAAGATCCTGGCAGGGGAACCTACGAGCAGTACTTC.

This clone has only a few counts. The J gene is TRBJ1-1, the V gene TRBV7-3; D unclear. This CDR3 spans 13 amino acids. V was shortened by 2 bases and J by 0 bases, with 4 bases between the two germline ends. Germline loops: CDR1 SGHTA, CDR2 FQGTGA. CDR3 amino acids: CASSLLVNTEAFF. Here the CDR3 DNA reads TGTGCCAGCAGCTTATTGGTGAACACTGAAGCTTTCTTT.

This chain links TRBV6-5 with TRBJ1-1; D unresolved. Trimming stripped 5 bases from V and 6 bases from J, with 16 bases between. The CDR3 is made up of 14 amino acids. The germline CDR1 and CDR2 sequences are MNHEY and SVGAGI. The CDR3 DNA reads TGTGCCAGCAGTCCTGGGCCCGTAGATGCTGAAGCTTTCTTT. Protein: CASSPGPVDAEAFF.

The J gene is TRBJ1-4, the V gene TRBV5-1; 8 bases are a match to TRBD1. The junction had 3 bases not matched to a gene; V was cut back by 1 base and J by 7 bases. Germline CDR1 reads SGHRS; CDR2 reads YFSETQ. The CDR3 extends over 14 amino acids. For the CDR3, the DNA is TGCGCCAGCAGCTTGCGCAGGGGGCGTGAAAAACTGTTTTTT. Translating it yields CASSLRRGREKLFF. The full variable domain, in which reference TRBV5-1 and TRBJ1-4 provide the parts outside the CDR3, is KAGVTQTPRYLIKTRGQQVTLSCSPISGHRSVSWYQQTPGQGLQFLFEYFSETQRNKGNFPGRFSGRQFSNSRSEMNVSTLELGDSALYLCASSLRRGREKLFFGSGTQLSVL.

The chain links TRBV29-1 to TRBJ2-7, with 8 bases fitting TRBD1. Per the germline V gene, CDR1 is SQVTM and CDR2 is ANQGSEA. The length of the CDR3 is 14 residues. The V gene end was trimmed by 3 bases and the J gene end by 3 bases; junction bases not matched to a gene: 7. The CDR3 loop reads CSVEGTGGFYEQYF. DNA for the CDR3: TGCAGCGTTGAGGGGACAGGTGGTTTCTACGAGCAGTACTTC.

The chain employs TRBV19 and TRBJ1-3; no reliable D call. CDR3 size: 14 residues. The V and J ends lost 6 bases and 0 bases respectively, with 9 bases between them. Germline assignment: CDR1 LNHDA and CDR2 SQIVND (reference sequence). CDR3 loop: CASSRGDSGNTIYF. The CDR3 DNA reads TGTGCCAGTAGCCGCGGGGACTCTGGAAACACCATATATTTT.

The chain couples TRBV7-8 to TRBJ2-7; maybe TRBD1 (5 bases). Germline V gene sequence: CDR1 SGHVS, CDR2 FQNEAQ. Deletions cut 1 base from V and 6 bases from J, with 7 bases between. This CDR3 comprises 12 residues. CDR3 amino acids: CASSLDRTEQYF. The CDR3 nucleotides read TGTGCCAGCAGCTTAGACAGGACCGAGCAGTACTTC. The full variable domain, completed using reference TRBV7-8 and TRBJ2-7, is GAGVSQSPRYKVAKRGQDVALRCDPISGHVSLFWYQQALGQGPEFLTYFQNEAQLDKSGLPSDRFFAERPEGSVSTLKIQRTQQEDSAVYLCASSLDRTEQYFGPGTRLTVT.

J is TRBJ1-6 and V is TRBV19, with D perhaps matching TRBD1 (6 bases). V lost 3 bases, J lost 10 bases, and 13 bases lay in between. The germline V gene has CDR1 LNHDA and CDR2 SQIVND (reference sequence). The CDR3 extends over 14 amino acids. CDR3 sequence: CASSITGTSSPLHF. DNA for the CDR3: TGTGCCAGTAGTATCACAGGGACTTCCTCACCCCTCCACTTT.